This T cell receptor beta chain was identified in a study of shared clonotypes between healthy human individuals. The study's findings and limits: How much donors shared clonotypes was expected to be affected by sequencing depth.

With respect to this clone: What it binds is not known.

Several immunoSEQ plates held equal portions of the genomic DNA taken from each subset. Ten immunoSEQ deep assay plates were used to sequence unsorted PBMC DNA. Assay used: immunoSEQ multiplex PCR; TCRdb lists only in-frame clones, some missing. The profile shows around 500,000 clones, less than 80% of them singletons. Between the trimmed V and J ends, which lost 5 bases and 0 bases, there was a span of 11 bases. Per the germline V gene, CDR1 is SGHAT and CDR2 is FQNNGV. This CDR3 region has 15 residues. Material: PBMCs. This rearrangement joins TRBV11-2 to TRBJ1-3; D gene ambiguous. The receptor was derived from a woman between 40 and 55 years old in good health. Some clones in this sample may be carry-over from other donors' samples. CDR3 coding DNA: TGTGCCAGCAGCGCCTGGACGGCCTCTGGAAACACCATATATTTT. This sequence encodes CASSAWTASGNTIYF.